These 2 T cell receptor beta chains came from one sample sequenced in a study of blood T cell repertoires in COVID-19. Sequenced by immunoSEQ multiplex PCR; TCRdb stores in-frame clones only, minus some. This sample has some 260,000 clones, with approximately 90% found just once. Sequencing used peripheral blood. These receptors came from a woman under 40 with COVID-19, enrolled during active disease.

The chain carries TRBV27 and TRBJ2-2; 8 bases align to TRBD1. The CDR3 runs to 16 residues. Unmatched junction bases numbered 13, after V lost 8 bases and J lost 5 bases. The germline V gene has CDR1 MNHEY and CDR2 SMNVEV (reference sequence). Here the CDR3 DNA reads TGTGCCAGCTCGATAACCCCAGGGGGCGGGACCGGGGAGCTGTTTTTT. It translates to CASSITPGGGTGELFF.

V and J are TRBV27 and TRBJ1-5; 11 bases match TRBD1. The CDR3 runs 15 residues. V trimming: 6 bases; J trimming: 4 bases; junction bases outside the gene matches: 5. The V gene's germline CDR1 is MNHEY and CDR2 SMNVEV (reference sequence). CDR3 region: CASRGTGGTNQPQHF. The CDR3, as DNA: TGTGCCAGCAGGGGGACAGGGGGAACGAATCAGCCCCAGCATTTT.